Following are 3 T cell receptor beta chains from one sample sequenced in a study of shared clonotypes between healthy human individuals. Sequencing used immunoSEQ multiplex PCR; TCRdb keeps in-frame clones, though not all of them. The sample holds about half a million clones, around 80% seen once. The specimen was PBMCs. These receptors were taken from a woman aged 40 to 55 in good health. Some clones in this sample may be carry-over from other donors' samples.

V usage is TRBV2 and J usage is TRBJ2-2; 7 nucleotides agree with TRBD1. Germline lookup yields CDR1 SNHLY and CDR2 FYNNEI. Trimming removed 5 bases from V and 4 bases from J; junction bases left unmatched: 4. This CDR3 has 14 residues. CDR3 sequence reads: CASSPDRVTGELFF. CDR3 bases: TGTGCCAGCAGTCCAGACAGGGTCACCGGGGAGCTGTTTTTT.

This sequence joins TRBV19 and TRBJ2-7; 13 positions agree with TRBD2. Germline lookup yields CDR1 LNHDA and CDR2 SQIVND (reference sequence). J was trimmed by 4 bases and V by 5 bases; bases with no gene match: 2. There are 14 residues in the CDR3. The CDR3 protein is CASSLLAGGYEQYF. The CDR3 region has the DNA TGTGCCAGTAGTTTACTAGCGGGAGGGTACGAGCAGTACTTC.

The chain uses TRBV11-3 and TRBJ1-1; no clear D gene. Germline V CDR1 and CDR2: SGHNT, YENEEA. The CDR3 spans 13 residues. V lost 4 bases, J lost 0 bases, and 6 bases lay in between. The DNA for the CDR3 is TGTGCCAGCAGCTATGGAGTGAACACTGAAGCTTTCTTT. It encodes CASSYGVNTEAFF. Variable domain in full (rest from reference TRBV11-3 and TRBJ1-1): EAGVVQSPRYKIIEKKQPVAFWCNPISGHNTLYWYLQNLGQGPELLIRYENEEAVDDSQLPKDRFSAERLKGVDSTLKIQPAELGDSAVYLCASSYGVNTEAFFGQGTRLTVV.